Each of the 10 T cell receptor beta chains below was sequenced from the same sample in a study of shared clonotypes between healthy human individuals. Profiling relied on immunoSEQ multiplex PCR, and the TCRdb table lists in-frame clones only, not all of them. The repertoire includes around 1.9 million clones, more than 85% of them detected once, and approximately 1.7% sits in the top ten. The naive CD8 population came from CD45RO-negative cells selected for CCR7, without terminally differentiated effector memory CD45RA+ cells. The sample consisted of naive CD8+ T cells from PBMCs. The origin of the receptors is a man aged 18 to 29 in good health. Some clones in this sample may be carry-over from other donors' samples.

The rearrangement uses TRBV15 and TRBJ1-1; D is uncertain. The V gene lost 1 base and the J gene lost 1 base, with 7 bases spanning the gap. This CDR3 is built from 14 residues. The germline V gene has CDR1 LNHNV and CDR2 YYDKDF (reference sequence). CDR3 nucleotide sequence: TGTGCCACCAGCAGAGTTACATCGAACACTGAAGCTTTCTTT. Its protein product is CATSRVTSNTEAFF.

V and J are TRBV5-6 and TRBJ1-3; no clear D. The germline V gene encodes CDR1 SGHDT and CDR2 YYEEEE. There are 14 residues in the CDR3. V was clipped by 5 bases and J by 1 base, with 10 bases between them. The CDR3 loop is CASSLRPSGNTIYF. The DNA of the CDR3 is TGTGCCAGCAGTCTTAGGCCGTCTGGAAACACCATATATTTT.

J is TRBJ1-1 and V is TRBV11-2, with D possibly TRBD1 on 5 matching bases. The germline V and J ends were trimmed by 7 bases and 4 bases, with 19 bases remaining between them. The CDR3 extends over 15 amino acids. From germline, CDR1 is SGHAT and CDR2 FQNNGV. The CDR3 loop reads CASTPRGPSVTEAFF. In DNA form, the CDR3 reads TGTGCCAGCACACCGAGGGGACCCAGTGTCACTGAAGCTTTCTTT.

V usage is TRBV27 and J usage is TRBJ2-2; 8 bases map to TRBD1. This CDR3 contains 16 residues. CDR1 and CDR2 (germline): MNHEY, SMNVEV (reference sequence). The V and J ends lost 4 bases and 3 bases, in that order; junction bases with no gene match: 7. CDR3 loop: CASSSYLQGDTGELFF. DNA of the CDR3: TGTGCCAGCAGTTCCTATTTACAGGGGGACACCGGGGAGCTGTTTTTT.

The genes are TRBV28 and TRBJ2-2; TRBD2 aligns across 10 bases. Germline V gene lookup returns CDR1 MDHEN and CDR2 SYDVKM. CDR3 length: 18 residues. J gave up 2 bases and V 2 bases, and 8 bases lay outside the gene matches. The CDR3 DNA reads TGTGCCAGCAGTTTAGGGCGCCTAGCGGGAGAAAACACCGGGGAGCTGTTTTTT. It codes for CASSLGRLAGENTGELFF. The full variable domain, completed using reference TRBV28 and TRBJ2-2, is DVKVTQSSRYLVKRTGEKVFLECVQDMDHENMFWYRQDPGLGLRLIYFSYDVKMKEKGDIPEGYSVSREKKERFSLILESASTNQTSMYLCASSLGRLAGENTGELFFGEGSRLTVL.

The V and J genes are TRBV28 and TRBJ1-2, with D unresolved. Germline V lookup: CDR1 MDHEN, CDR2 SYDVKM. Trimming removed 6 bases from V and 0 bases from J, with 17 bases in between. CDR3 length equals 16 residues. CDR3 coding DNA: TGTGCCAGCAGCTTCGAGTTTATTGCAGCTAACTATGGCTACACCTTC. It specifies CASSFEFIAANYGYTF.

V gene TRBV11-2 combines with J gene TRBJ2-2; D possibly uses TRBD1 or TRBD2 (5 bases each). This CDR3 is 16 amino acids long. Germline values: CDR1 SGHAT, CDR2 FQNNGV. Trimming took 2 bases from V and 0 from J, leaving 10 bases between them. CDR3 nucleotide sequence: TGTGCCAGCAGCTTACTCAGAGGGGCGAACACCGGGGAGCTGTTTTTT. Its protein is CASSLLRGANTGELFF.

V and J are TRBV27 and TRBJ2-7, with unresolved D. Germline CDR1 MNHEY, CDR2 SMNVEV (reference sequence). Trimming took off 7 bases at V and 0 bases at J, with 13 bases between the two ends. The CDR3 consists of 14 residues. In DNA form, the CDR3 reads TGTGCCAGCACCGGACGGACGAACTCCTACGAGCAGTACTTC. It yields the protein CASTGRTNSYEQYF.

This clone was observed once. V is TRBV19 and J is TRBJ1-4; D is uncertain. Germline V lookup: CDR1 LNHDA, CDR2 SQIVND (reference sequence). The CDR3 consists of 15 residues. Between the trimmed V and J ends, which lost 7 bases and 0 bases, there was a span of 12 bases. CDR3 nucleotide sequence: TGTGCCAGTACCCCTGGGGATGCAACTAATGAAAAACTGTTTTTT. Protein: CASTPGDATNEKLFF.

The chain uses TRBV6-5 and TRBJ2-1; 9 positions match TRBD2. Trimming cost V 2 bases and J 7 bases; bases outside gene matches: 9. CDR1 is MNHEY, CDR2 SVGAGI, per germline. The length of the CDR3 is 16 residues. CDR3 bases: TGTGCCAGCAGTTACGGTCCTAGCGGGAATGGTAATGAGCAGTTCTTC. It codes for CASSYGPSGNGNEQFF.